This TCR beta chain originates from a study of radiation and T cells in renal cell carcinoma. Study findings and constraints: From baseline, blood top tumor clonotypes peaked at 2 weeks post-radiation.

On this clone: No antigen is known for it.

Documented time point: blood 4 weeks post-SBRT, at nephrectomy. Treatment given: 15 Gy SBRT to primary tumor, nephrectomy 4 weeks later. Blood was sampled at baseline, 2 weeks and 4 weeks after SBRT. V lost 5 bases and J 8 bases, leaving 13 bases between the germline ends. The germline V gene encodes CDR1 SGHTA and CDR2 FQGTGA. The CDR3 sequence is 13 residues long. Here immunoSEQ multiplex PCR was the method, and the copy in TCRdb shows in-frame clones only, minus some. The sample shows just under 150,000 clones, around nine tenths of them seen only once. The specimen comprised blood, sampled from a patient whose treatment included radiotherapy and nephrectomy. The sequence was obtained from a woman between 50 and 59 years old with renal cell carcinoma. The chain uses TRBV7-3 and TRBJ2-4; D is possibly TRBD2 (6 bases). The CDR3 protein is CASSRTGGDIQYF. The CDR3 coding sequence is TGTGCCAGCAGCCGGACCGGAGGGGACATTCAGTACTTC.